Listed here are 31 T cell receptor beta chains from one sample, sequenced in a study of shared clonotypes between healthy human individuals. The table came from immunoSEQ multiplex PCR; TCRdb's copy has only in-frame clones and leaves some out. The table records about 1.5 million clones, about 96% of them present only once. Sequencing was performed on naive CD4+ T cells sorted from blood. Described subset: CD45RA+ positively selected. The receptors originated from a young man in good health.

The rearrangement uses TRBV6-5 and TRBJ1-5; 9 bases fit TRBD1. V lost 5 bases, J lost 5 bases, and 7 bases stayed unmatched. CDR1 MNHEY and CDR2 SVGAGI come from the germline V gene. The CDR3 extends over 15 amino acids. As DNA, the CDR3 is TGTGCCAGCAGTCCAAGGACAGGGGAGGATCAGCCCCAGCATTTT. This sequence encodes CASSPRTGEDQPQHF.

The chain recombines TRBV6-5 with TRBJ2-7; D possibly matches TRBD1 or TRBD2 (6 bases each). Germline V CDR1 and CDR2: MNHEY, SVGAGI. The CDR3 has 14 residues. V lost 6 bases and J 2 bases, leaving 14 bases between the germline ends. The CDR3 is CASSGGQTPYEQYF. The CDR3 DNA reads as TGTGCCAGCAGCGGGGGACAAACTCCCTACGAGCAGTACTTC.

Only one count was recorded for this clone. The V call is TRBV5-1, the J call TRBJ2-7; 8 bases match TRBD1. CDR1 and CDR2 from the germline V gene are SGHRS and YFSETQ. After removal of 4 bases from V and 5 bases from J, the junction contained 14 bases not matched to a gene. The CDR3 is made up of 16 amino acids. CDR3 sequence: CASSVTGAQEPHEQYF. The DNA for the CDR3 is TGCGCCAGCAGCGTGACAGGGGCGCAGGAGCCCCACGAGCAGTACTTC.

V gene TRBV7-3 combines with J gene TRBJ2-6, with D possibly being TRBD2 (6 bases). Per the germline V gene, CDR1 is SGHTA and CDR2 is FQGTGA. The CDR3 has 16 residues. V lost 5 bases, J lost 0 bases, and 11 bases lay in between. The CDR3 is CASSPSEGSGANVLTF. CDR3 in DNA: TGTGCCAGCAGCCCCTCGGAGGGCTCTGGGGCCAACGTCCTGACTTTC.

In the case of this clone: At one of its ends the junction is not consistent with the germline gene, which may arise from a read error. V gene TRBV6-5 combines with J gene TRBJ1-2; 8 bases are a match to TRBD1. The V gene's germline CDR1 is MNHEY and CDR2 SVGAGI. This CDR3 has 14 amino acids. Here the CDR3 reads CAISRDRLSYGYTF. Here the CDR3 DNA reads TGTGCCATCAGTCGGGACAGGCTGTCCTATGGCTACACCTTC.

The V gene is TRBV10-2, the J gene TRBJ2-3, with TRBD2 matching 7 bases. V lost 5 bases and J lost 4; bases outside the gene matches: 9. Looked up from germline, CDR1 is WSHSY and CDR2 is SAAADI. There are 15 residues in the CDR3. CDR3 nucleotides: TGCGCCAGCAGTTACGGGGGGTTTGAGGCAGATACGCAGTATTTT. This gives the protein CASSYGGFEADTQYF.

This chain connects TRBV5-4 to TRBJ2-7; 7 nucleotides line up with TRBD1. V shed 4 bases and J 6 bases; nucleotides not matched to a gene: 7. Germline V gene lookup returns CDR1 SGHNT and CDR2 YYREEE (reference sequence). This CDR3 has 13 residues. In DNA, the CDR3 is TGTGCCAGCAGCGGGGGACAGACCCCCGAGCAGTACTTC. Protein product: CASSGGQTPEQYF.

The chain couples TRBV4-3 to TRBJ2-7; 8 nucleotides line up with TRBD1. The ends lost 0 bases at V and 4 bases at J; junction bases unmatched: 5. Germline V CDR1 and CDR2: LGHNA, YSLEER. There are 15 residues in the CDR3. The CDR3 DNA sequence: TGCGCCAGCAGCCAAGAGCCAGGGGGCAAATACGAGCAGTACTTC. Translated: CASSQEPGGKYEQYF.

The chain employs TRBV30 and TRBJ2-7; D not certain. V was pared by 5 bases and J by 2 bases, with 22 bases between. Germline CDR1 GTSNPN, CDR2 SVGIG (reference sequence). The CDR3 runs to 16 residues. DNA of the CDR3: TGTGCCTGGGGACCTTCGGTTTACTCGAAAGCCTACGAGCAGTACTTC. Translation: CAWGPSVYSKAYEQYF.

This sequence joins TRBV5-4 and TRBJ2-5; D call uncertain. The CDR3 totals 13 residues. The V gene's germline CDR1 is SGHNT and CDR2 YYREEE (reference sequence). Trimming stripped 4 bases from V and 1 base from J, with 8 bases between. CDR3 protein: CASSRTIQETQYF. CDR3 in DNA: TGTGCCAGCAGCCGGACCATCCAAGAGACCCAGTACTTC.

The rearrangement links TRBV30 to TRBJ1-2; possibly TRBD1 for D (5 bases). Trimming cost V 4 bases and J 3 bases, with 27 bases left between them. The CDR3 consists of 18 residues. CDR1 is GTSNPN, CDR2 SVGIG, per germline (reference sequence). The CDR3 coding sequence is TGTGCCTGGATCCAAACCTATCCACTAACGACAGCAGACTATGGCTACACCTTC. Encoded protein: CAWIQTYPLTTADYGYTF.

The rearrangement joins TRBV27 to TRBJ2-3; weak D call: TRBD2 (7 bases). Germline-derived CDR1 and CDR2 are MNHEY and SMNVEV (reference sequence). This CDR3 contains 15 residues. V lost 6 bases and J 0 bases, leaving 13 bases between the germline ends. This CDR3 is CASRLGGDSTDTQYF. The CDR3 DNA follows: TGTGCCAGCAGGTTAGGGGGGGATAGCACAGATACGCAGTATTTT.

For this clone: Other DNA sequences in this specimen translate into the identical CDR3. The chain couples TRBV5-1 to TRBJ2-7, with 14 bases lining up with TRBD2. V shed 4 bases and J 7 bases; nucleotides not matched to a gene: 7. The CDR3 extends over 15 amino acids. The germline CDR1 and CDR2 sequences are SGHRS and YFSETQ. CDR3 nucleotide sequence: TGCGCCAGCAGCGTCGGACTAGCGGGAGGAGGAGAGCAGTACTTC. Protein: CASSVGLAGGGEQYF.

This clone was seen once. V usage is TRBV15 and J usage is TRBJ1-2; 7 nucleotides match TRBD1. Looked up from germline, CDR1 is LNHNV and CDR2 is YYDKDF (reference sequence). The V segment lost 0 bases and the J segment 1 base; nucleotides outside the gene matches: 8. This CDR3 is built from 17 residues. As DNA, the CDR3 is TGTGCCACCAGCAGAGAGAGCGACAGGGAGAGTAACTATGGCTACACCTTC. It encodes CATSRESDRESNYGYTF.

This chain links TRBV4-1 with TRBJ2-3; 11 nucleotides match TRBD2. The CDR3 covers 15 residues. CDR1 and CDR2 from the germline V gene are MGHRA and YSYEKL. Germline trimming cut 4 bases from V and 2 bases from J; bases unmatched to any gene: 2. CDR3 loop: CASSRGLAATDTQYF. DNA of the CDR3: TGCGCCAGCAGCCGGGGACTAGCGGCCACAGATACGCAGTATTTT.

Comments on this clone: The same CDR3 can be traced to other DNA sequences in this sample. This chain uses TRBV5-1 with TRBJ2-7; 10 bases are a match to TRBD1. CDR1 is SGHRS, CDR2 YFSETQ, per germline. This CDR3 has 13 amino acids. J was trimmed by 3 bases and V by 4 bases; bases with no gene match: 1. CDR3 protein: CASSGTGVYEQYF. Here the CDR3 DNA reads TGCGCCAGCAGCGGGACAGGGGTCTACGAGCAGTACTTC. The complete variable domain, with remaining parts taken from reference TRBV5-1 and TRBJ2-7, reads KAGVTQTPRYLIKTRGQQVTLSCSPISGHRSVSWYQQTPGQGLQFLFEYFSETQRNKGNFPGRFSGRQFSNSRSEMNVSTLELGDSALYLCASSGTGVYEQYFGPGTRLTVT.

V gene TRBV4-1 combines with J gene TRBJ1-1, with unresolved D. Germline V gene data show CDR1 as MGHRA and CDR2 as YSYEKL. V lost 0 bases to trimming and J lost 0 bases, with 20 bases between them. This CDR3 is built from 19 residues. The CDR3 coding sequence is TGCGCCAGCAGCCAAGATCCCGGGGAGGGAGTGATGATGAACACTGAAGCTTTCTTT. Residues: CASSQDPGEGVMMNTEAFF.

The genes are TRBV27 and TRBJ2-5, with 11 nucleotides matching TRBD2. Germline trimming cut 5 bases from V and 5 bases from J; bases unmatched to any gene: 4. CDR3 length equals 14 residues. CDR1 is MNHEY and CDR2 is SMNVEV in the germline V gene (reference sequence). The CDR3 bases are TGTGCCAGCAGTCCAATAGCGGGAGGGGAGACCCAGTACTTC. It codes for CASSPIAGGETQYF.

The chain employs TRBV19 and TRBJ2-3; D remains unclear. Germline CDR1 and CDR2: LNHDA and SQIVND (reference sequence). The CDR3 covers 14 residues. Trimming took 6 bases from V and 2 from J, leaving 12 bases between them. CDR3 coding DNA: TGTGCCAGTAGGGTAGACCAAAACACAGATACGCAGTATTTT. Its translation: CASRVDQNTDTQYF.

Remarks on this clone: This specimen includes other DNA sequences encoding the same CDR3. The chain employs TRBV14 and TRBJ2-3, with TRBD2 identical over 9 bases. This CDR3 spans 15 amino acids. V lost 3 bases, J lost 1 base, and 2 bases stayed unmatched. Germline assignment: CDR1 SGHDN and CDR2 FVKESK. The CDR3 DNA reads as TGTGCCAGCAGCCAGAGGACTAGCGGCACAGATACGCAGTATTTT. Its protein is CASSQRTSGTDTQYF. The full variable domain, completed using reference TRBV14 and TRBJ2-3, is EAGVTQFPSHSVIEKGQTVTLRCDPISGHDNLYWYRRVMGKEIKFLLHFVKESKQDESGMPNNRFLAERTGGTYSTLKVQPAELEDSGVYFCASSQRTSGTDTQYFGPGTRLTVL.

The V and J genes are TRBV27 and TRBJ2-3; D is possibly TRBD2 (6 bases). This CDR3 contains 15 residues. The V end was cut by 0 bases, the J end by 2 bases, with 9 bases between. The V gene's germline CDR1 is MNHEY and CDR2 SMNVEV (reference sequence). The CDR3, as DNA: TGTGCCAGCAGTTTATCTGGGCGGGACACAGATACGCAGTATTTT. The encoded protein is CASSLSGRDTDTQYF.

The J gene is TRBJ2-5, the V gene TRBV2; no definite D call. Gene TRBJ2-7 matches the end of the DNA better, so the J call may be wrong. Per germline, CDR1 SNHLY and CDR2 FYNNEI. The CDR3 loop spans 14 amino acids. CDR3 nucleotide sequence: TGTGCCAGCAGCCCATACTCCGCCCTATACGAGCAGTACTTC. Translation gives CASSPYSALYEQYF.

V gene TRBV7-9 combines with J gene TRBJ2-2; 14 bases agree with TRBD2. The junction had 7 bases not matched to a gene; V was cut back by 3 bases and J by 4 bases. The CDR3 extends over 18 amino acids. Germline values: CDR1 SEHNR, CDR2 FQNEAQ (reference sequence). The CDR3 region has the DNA TGTGCCAGCAGCTTGGGACTAGCGGGAGTAATGAGCACCGGGGAGCTGTTTTTT. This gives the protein CASSLGLAGVMSTGELFF. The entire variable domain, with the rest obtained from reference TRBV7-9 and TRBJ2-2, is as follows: DTGVSQNPRHKITKRGQNVTFRCDPISEHNRLYWYRQTLGQGPEFLTYFQNEAQLEKSRLLSDRFSAERPKGSFSTLEIQRTEQGDSAMYLCASSLGLAGVMSTGELFFGEGSRLTVL.

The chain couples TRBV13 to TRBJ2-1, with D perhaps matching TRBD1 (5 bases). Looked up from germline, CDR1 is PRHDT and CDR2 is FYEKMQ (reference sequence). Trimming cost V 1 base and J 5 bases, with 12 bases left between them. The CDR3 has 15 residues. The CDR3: CASSLAQGRNNEQFF. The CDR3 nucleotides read TGTGCCAGCAGCTTAGCTCAGGGAAGGAACAATGAGCAGTTCTTC. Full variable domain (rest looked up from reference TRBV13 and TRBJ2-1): AAGVIQSPRHLIKEKRETATLKCYPIPRHDTVYWYQQGPGQDPQFLISFYEKMQSDKGSIPDRFSAQQFSDYHSELNMSSLELGDSALYFCASSLAQGRNNEQFFGPGTRLTVL.

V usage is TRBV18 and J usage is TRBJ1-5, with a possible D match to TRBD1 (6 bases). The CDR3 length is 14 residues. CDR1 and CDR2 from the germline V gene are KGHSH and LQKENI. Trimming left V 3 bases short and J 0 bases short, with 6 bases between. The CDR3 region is CASSPRGSNQPQHF. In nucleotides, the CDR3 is TGTGCCAGCTCACCCAGGGGTAGCAATCAGCCCCAGCATTTT.

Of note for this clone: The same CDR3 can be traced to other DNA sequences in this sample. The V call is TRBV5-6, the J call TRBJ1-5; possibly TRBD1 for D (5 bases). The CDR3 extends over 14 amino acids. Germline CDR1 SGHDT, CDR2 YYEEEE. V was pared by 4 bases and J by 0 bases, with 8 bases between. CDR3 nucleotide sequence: TGTGCCAGCAGCCCAAGGGGTAGCAATCAGCCCCAGCATTTT. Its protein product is CASSPRGSNQPQHF.

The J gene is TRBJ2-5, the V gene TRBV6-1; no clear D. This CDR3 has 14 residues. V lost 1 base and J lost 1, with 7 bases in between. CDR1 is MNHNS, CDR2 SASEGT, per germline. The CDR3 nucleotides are TGTGCCAGCAGTGAAGACATCCGCCAAGAGACCCAGTACTTC. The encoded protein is CASSEDIRQETQYF.

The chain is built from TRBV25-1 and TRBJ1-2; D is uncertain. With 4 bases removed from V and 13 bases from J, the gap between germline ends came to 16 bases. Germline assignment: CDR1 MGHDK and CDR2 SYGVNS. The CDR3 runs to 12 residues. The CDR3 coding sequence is TGTGCCAGCAGTGGTTTCCAGCTCCCTATCACCTTC. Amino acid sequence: CASSGFQLPITF.

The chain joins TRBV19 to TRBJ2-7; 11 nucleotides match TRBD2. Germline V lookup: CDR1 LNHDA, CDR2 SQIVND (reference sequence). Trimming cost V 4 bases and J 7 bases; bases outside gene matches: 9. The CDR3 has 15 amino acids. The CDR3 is CASSNGTSGSREQYF. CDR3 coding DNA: TGTGCCAGTAGTAACGGGACTAGCGGATCTCGTGAGCAGTACTTC.

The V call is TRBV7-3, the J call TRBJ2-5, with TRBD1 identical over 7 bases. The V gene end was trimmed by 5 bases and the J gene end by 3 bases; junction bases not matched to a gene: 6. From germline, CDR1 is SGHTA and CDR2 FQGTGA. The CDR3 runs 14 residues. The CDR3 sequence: CASSTTGSEETQYF. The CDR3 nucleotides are TGTGCCAGCAGCACGACAGGGTCGGAAGAGACCCAGTACTTC.

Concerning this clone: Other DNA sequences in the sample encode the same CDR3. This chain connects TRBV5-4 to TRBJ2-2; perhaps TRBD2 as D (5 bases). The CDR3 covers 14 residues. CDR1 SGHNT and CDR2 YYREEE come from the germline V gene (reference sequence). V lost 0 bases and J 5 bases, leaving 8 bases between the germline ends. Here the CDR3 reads CASSLAGGTGELFF. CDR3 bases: TGTGCCAGCAGCTTGGCCGGCGGGACCGGGGAGCTGTTTTTT.